This record concerns one T cell receptor (beta chain) sequence. As yet, its antigen is unknown. The source of the sample is a study of cytomegalovirus exposure and HLA in healthy donors. Use of 60 Vbeta and 13 Jbeta primers characterized the PCR. Some clones are missing from TCRdb's copy, which holds only in-frame ones; the method was immunoSEQ multiplex PCR. The table gives some 150,000 clones; the top ten clones make up 2% to 3% of it. Germline V CDR1 and CDR2: SGHRS, YFSETQ. The CDR3 totals 14 residues. Losses at the gene ends were 6 bases for V and 4 bases for J; bases not matched to a gene: 8. Findings of the study overall: Testing in vitro showed three CMV-associated chains specific for CMV antigens. In a later analysis, productive TCRs from donors in an Asian-associated ancestry cluster reportedly carried fewer N-insertions than the cohort mean. The study designated 150 to 200 TCR beta chains cytomegalovirus-associated.

This receptor was taken from a man aged 35 to 55 in good health and CMV-seronegative. The chain recombines TRBV5-1 with TRBJ2-7; TRBD1 matches at 9 bases. Sequencing was carried out using PBMCs. For the CDR3, the DNA is TGCGCCAGCACCTCCGGGACAGGGTCTTACGAGCAGTACTTC. Its protein product is CASTSGTGSYEQYF.